This TCR beta chain was captured in a study of CD8 T cells in Susac syndrome. Sequencing targeted TCR beta in blood CD8+ and CD4+ T cells. The multiple sclerosis control group comprised treatment-naive patients with stable or active relapsing-remitting disease. TEMRA cells were enriched by FACS, and CD4+ and CD8+ T cells were negatively isolated. With random hexamers, about 0.5 to 1 ug RNA was reverse transcribed. Across 54 Vbeta and 13 Jbeta, immunoSEQ multiplex PCR amplified TCR beta CDR3. Each CDR3 protein gets one entry after TCRdb re-called the immunoSEQ multiplex PCR reads with MiXCR. Here the sample spans roughly 130,000 distinct CDR3 sequences, about 94% being singletons. The germline V and J ends were trimmed by 4 bases and 7 bases, with 13 bases remaining between them. Germline CDR1 reads SEHNR; CDR2 reads FQNEAQ (reference sequence). The CDR3 runs to 13 residues.

The V call is TRBV7-9, the J call TRBJ1-2; D uncertain. Sequenced sample: CD4+ T cells from PBMCs. The source of this sequence is a human donor with multiple sclerosis. CDR3 nucleotide sequence: TGTGCCAGCAGCTCCCGCGAGTTGCTTGGCTACACCTTC. This codes for CASSSRELLGYTF.